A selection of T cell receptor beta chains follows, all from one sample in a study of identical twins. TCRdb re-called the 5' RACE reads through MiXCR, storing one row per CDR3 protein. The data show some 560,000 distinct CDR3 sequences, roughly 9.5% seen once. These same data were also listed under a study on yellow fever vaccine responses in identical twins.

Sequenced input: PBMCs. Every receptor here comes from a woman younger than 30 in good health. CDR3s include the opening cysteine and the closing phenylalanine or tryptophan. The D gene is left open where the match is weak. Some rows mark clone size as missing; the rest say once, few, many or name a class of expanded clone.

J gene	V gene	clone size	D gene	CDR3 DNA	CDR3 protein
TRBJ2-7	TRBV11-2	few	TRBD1	TGTGCCAGCAGCTTATCATGGACAGGGTCTACCTACGAGCAGTACTTC	CASSLSWTGSTYEQYF
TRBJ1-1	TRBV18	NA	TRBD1	TGTGCCAGCCGGGGGGGACAGGAGGCAGCTTTCTTT	CASRGGQEAAFF
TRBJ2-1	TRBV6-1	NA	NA	TGTGCCAGCAGCCCCCAGCGGACCCCCGGGAATGAGCAGTTCTTC	CASSPQRTPGNEQFF
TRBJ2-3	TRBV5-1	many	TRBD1	TGCGCCAGCAGCCGGGACAGGGGACCAGATACGCAGTATTTT	CASSRDRGPDTQYF
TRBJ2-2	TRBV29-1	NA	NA	TGCAGCGTTCTTCGTGAGGGGGAGCTGTTTTTT	CSVLREGELFF
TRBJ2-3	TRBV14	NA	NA	TGTGCCAGCAGCCAAGGGGCCCCGAGACAGAACACAGATACGCAGTATTTT	CASSQGAPRQNTDTQYF
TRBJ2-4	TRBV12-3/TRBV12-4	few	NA	TGTGCCAGCAAAGGGGGGGACATTCAGTACTTC	CASKGGDIQYF
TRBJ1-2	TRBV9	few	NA	TGTGCCAGCAGCGTGGGGGCGGGCGTCTATGGCTACACCTTC	CASSVGAGVYGYTF
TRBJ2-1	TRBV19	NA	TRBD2	TGTGCCTGCCTGGCGGTAGCGGGAGCCTCTAGTGAGCAGTTCTTC	CACLAVAGASSEQFF
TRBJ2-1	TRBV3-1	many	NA	TGTGCCAGCAGCCAGCCAGACAGGGAGGGTGAGCAGTTCTTC	CASSQPDREGEQFF
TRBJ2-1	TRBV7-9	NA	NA	TGTGCCAGCACGGGGCTAGCCAACAATGAGCAGTTCTTC	CASTGLANNEQFF
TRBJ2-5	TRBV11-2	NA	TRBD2	TGTGCCAGCAGGATAGGGGGACTAGTAACCGGGACCCAGTACTTC	CASRIGGLVTGTQYF
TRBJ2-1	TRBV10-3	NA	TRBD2	TGTGCCATCAATCCGACTAGCGGGATTCACAATGAGCAGTTCTTC	CAINPTSGIHNEQFF
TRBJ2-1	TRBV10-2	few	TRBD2	TGCGCCAGCAGTGAGCTAGCGGGGGATCCCTCGGATGAGCAGTTCTTC	CASSELAGDPSDEQFF
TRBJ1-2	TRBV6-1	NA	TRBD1	TGTGCCAGCAGACCTACCGGGACAGGGACTGTAGGCTATGGCTACACCTTC	CASRPTGTGTVGYGYTF
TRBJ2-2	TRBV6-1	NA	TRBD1	TGTGCCAGCAAAGGACAGGGGGCTATCGCGAACACCGGGGAGCTGTTTTTT	CASKGQGAIANTGELFF
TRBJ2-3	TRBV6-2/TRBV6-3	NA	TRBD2	TGTGCCAGCAGTTATAGCGGGAGAGATACGCAGTATTTT	CASSYSGRDTQYF
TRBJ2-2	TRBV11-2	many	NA	TGTGCCAGCAGGCAGGGGAGTCTGGCCGGGGAGCTGTTTTTT	CASRQGSLAGELFF
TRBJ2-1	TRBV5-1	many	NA	TGCGCCAGCAGCGGGCGGGACACAATGGGGGAGCAGTTCTTC	CASSGRDTMGEQFF
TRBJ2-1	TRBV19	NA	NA	TGTGCCAGTAGTATCTACAGCTCCTACAATGAGCAGTTCTTC	CASSIYSSYNEQFF
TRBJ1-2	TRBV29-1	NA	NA	TGCAGCGCTGCGACAGGCCCCTATGGCTACACCTTC	CSAATGPYGYTF
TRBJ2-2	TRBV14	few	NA	TGTGCCAGCAGCCATGCGAAACGTTCGAACACCGGGGAGCTGTTTTTT	CASSHAKRSNTGELFF
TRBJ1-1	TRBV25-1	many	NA	TGTGCCAGCAGTGAATATAAGGGGGAAGCTTTCTTT	CASSEYKGEAFF
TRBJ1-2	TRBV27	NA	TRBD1	TGTGCCAGCAGTGGGTGGACAGGGGACGCCTATGGCTACACCTTC	CASSGWTGDAYGYTF
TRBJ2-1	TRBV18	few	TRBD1	TGTGCCAGTGCCGGGACAGGGTTCTACAATGAGCAGTTCTTC	CASAGTGFYNEQFF
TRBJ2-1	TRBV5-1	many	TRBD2	TGCGCCAGCAGCTTGGGGGAGCGGGGAGGGCACACCAATGAGCAGTTCTTC	CASSLGERGGHTNEQFF
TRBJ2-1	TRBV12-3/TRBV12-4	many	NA	TGTGCCAGCAGTTTTCGCGGGACCTCCTACAATGAGCAGTTCTTC	CASSFRGTSYNEQFF
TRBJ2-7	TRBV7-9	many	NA	TGTGCCAGCAGCCCCCCAGCTTCCTACGAGCAGTACTTC	CASSPPASYEQYF
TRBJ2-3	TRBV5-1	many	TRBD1	TGCGCCAGCAGCCTGGGGACAGGGTACACAGATACGCAGTATTTT	CASSLGTGYTDTQYF
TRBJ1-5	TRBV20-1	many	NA	TGCAGTCCGAAAAAGACAGTCAATAGCAATCAGCCCCAGCATTTT	CSPKKTVNSNQPQHF
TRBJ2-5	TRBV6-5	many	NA	TGTGCCAGCAGTTACGGTGCTAGCTGGGGAGAGACCCAGTACTTC	CASSYGASWGETQYF
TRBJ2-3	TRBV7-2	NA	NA	TGTGCCAGCAGCTTAAAGGGACTCACTAGCACAGATACGCAGTATTTT	CASSLKGLTSTDTQYF
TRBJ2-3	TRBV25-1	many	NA	TGTGCCAGCAGTTGGGACGTACCGGATACGCAGTATTTT	CASSWDVPDTQYF
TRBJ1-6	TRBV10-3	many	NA	TGTGCCATCAGTGTTGGAGGACGTAATTCACCCCTCCACTTT	CAISVGGRNSPLHF
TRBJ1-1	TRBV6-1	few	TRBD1	TGTGCCAGCAGTGCCTCTAGACAGGGAGGCACTGAAGCTTTCTTT	CASSASRQGGTEAFF
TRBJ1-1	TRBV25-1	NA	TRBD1	TGTGCCAGCAGTGCACAGGGGAGAAAAACTGAAGCTTTCTTT	CASSAQGRKTEAFF
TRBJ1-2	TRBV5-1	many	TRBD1	TGCGCCAGCAGCTCATCCCAGGGGGCGAAGGGCTACACCTTC	CASSSSQGAKGYTF
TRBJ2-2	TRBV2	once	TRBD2	TGTGCCAGCAGTCCGCTAGCGGGAGGTTACACCGGGGAGCTGTTTTTT	CASSPLAGGYTGELFF
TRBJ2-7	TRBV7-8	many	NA	TGTGCCAGCAGCTTAGTCCGGGACACCTACGAGCAGTACTTC	CASSLVRDTYEQYF
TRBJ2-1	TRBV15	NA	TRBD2	TGTGCCACCAGCTCCGGGACTAGCGGAGTTTACAATGAGCAGTTCTTC	CATSSGTSGVYNEQFF
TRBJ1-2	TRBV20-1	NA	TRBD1	TGCAGTGCTAGACAGGGGGGGGGCTACACCTTC	CSARQGGGYTF
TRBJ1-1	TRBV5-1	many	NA	TGCGCCAGCAGCTTGGGTAGGGAAGCTTTCTTT	CASSLGREAFF
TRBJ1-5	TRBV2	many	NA	TGTGCCAGCAGTGACGGCCCGGGTGATCAGCCCCAGCATTTT	CASSDGPGDQPQHF
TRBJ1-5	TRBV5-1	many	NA	TGCGCCAGCAGTCCTGCGGGACTCGGATATCAGCCCCAGCATTTT	CASSPAGLGYQPQHF
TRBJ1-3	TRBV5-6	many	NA	TGTGCCAGCAGCTCTAGGGCTGGAAACACCATATATTTT	CASSSRAGNTIYF
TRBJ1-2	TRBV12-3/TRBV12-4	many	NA	TGTGCCAGCACTCAGGAGAACTATGGCTACACCTTC	CASTQENYGYTF
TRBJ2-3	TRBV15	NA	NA	TGTGCCACCAGGAGCGACAGGCGCCTGACAGATACGCAGTATTTT	CATRSDRRLTDTQYF
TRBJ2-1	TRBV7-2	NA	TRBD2	TGTGCCAGCAGCTTAGGGTCTAGCGGGGGACCTTACAATGAGCAGTTCTTC	CASSLGSSGGPYNEQFF
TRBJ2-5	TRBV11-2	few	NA	TGTGCCAGCAGCTTGACCTCCTCGGAAAGGTACCAAGAGACCCAGTACTTC	CASSLTSSERYQETQYF
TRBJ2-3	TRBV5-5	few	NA	TGTGCCAGCAGCGACACTCTCTCCCTCTCCACAGATACGCAGTATTTT	CASSDTLSLSTDTQYF
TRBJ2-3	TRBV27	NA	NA	TGTGCCAGCAGTCCGACCCCTGGCTATACGCAGTATTTT	CASSPTPGYTQYF
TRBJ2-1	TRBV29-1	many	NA	TGCAGCGTTGAAGATGACCGCAGTGAGCAGTTCTTC	CSVEDDRSEQFF